Presented here are 30 T cell receptor beta chains from one specimen sequenced in a study of blood T cell repertoires in COVID-19. Profiling relied on immunoSEQ multiplex PCR, and the TCRdb table lists in-frame clones only, not all of them. The table shows about 500,000 clones, with approximately 89% occurring only once. Sequencing used peripheral blood. Every receptor here comes from a man younger than 30 with COVID-19, enrolled during active disease.

The CDR3 here is CASRTGTAFSGNTIYF. For the CDR3, the DNA is TGTGCCAGCAGAACCGGGACAGCGTTCTCTGGAAACACCATATATTTT. V usage is TRBV2 and J usage is TRBJ1-3, with 7 bases identical to TRBD1. Unmatched junction bases numbered 8, after V lost 6 bases and J lost 0 bases. There are 16 residues in the CDR3. Germline-derived CDR1 and CDR2 are SNHLY and FYNNEI.

The chain couples TRBV2 to TRBJ2-2; D is uncertain. V lost 3 bases, J lost 3 bases, and 2 bases lay in between. Germline V gives CDR1 SNHLY, CDR2 FYNNEI. This CDR3 region has 12 residues. For the CDR3, the DNA is TGTGCCAGCAGTGACGACACCGGGGAGCTGTTTTTT. Protein product: CASSDDTGELFF.

The CDR3, as DNA: TGTGCCAGCAGCCAAGGAAGCGTCTGGACAGGGGGCTTTGAGGGGAGGTTTCAGTACTTC. Residues: CASSQGSVWTGGFEGRFQYF. This chain joins TRBV3-1 (or the pseudogene TRBV3-2) and TRBJ2-4, with 11 positions matching TRBD1. This CDR3 is built from 20 residues. Germline V CDR1 and CDR2: LGHDT, YNNKEL (reference sequence). V was clipped by 1 base and J by 11 bases; unmatched bases: 22.

The chain couples TRBV7-9 to TRBJ2-2, with TRBD1 as a possible D gene (7 bases). With 6 bases removed from V and 5 bases from J, the gap between germline ends came to 16 bases. This CDR3 region has 15 residues. Looked up from germline, CDR1 is SEHNR and CDR2 is FQNEAQ (reference sequence). The CDR3 DNA reads TGTGCCAGCAGTTTTCGGACAGGAGGGACCGGGGAGCTGTTTTTT. Its protein product is CASSFRTGGTGELFF.

This clone was counted once. The chain recombines TRBV21-1 with TRBJ1-2; whether TRBD1, the table's D call, matches the DNA was not checked. TRBV21-1 is a known pseudogene. This CDR3 spans 16 amino acids. This chain's CDR3 is CASSKLGQDTREGYTF. The CDR3 coding sequence is TGTGCCAGCAGCAAGCTCGGACAGGACACTCGGGAGGGCTACACCTTC.

This rearrangement joins TRBV29-1 to TRBJ1-4; D is possibly TRBD1 (5 bases). CDR3 size: 11 residues. CDR1 is SQVTM and CDR2 is ANQGSEA in the germline V gene. Trimming left V 7 bases short and J 8 bases short, with 11 bases between. The CDR3 sequence: CSGGEGEKLFF. Here the CDR3 DNA reads TGCAGCGGAGGGGAGGGGGAAAAACTGTTTTTT.

J is TRBJ2-1 and V is TRBV14; 8 bases map to TRBD2. CDR3 length equals 13 residues. Trimming at V came to 1 base and at J to 12 bases, leaving 5 bases not matched to a gene. Germline V lookup: CDR1 SGHDN, CDR2 FVKESK. The CDR3 loop reads CASSQVGLAGQFF. The CDR3 nucleotides are TGTGCCAGCAGCCAAGTAGGTCTAGCGGGGCAGTTCTTC.

In its sample, this clone was seen once. This chain connects TRBV11-3 to TRBJ2-1; the D gene is possibly TRBD2 (6 bases). This CDR3 comprises 11 residues. V shed 4 bases and J shed 10 bases, with 8 bases lying between them. Germline loops: CDR1 SGHNT, CDR2 YENEEA. CDR3 protein: CASSSGREQFF. CDR3 nucleotide sequence: TGTGCCAGCAGCTCCGGGAGAGAGCAGTTCTTC.

V and J are TRBV27 and TRBJ2-7; TRBD2 matches at 9 bases. CDR3 length: 15 amino acids. V shed 5 bases and J 0 bases; nucleotides not matched to a gene: 5. In germline, CDR1 is MNHEY, CDR2 SMNVEV (reference sequence). The CDR3 region has the DNA TGTGCCAGCAGTCCCCAAGCGGGAGGCTCCTACGAGCAGTACTTC. Translating it yields CASSPQAGGSYEQYF.

The chain combines TRBV13 with TRBJ2-7; 7 bases agree with TRBD2. Germline-derived CDR1 and CDR2 are PRHDT and FYEKMQ (reference sequence). V trimming: 0 bases; J trimming: 6 bases; junction bases outside the gene matches: 5. CDR3 size: 14 residues. CDR3 sequence reads: CASSLGLGGSEQYF. The CDR3, as DNA: TGTGCCAGCAGCTTAGGACTAGGCGGGAGCGAGCAGTACTTC. Full variable domain (rest looked up from reference TRBV13 and TRBJ2-7): AAGVIQSPRHLIKEKRETATLKCYPIPRHDTVYWYQQGPGQDPQFLISFYEKMQSDKGSIPDRFSAQQFSDYHSELNMSSLELGDSALYFCASSLGLGGSEQYFGPGTRLTVT.

There are a few counts of this clone. This chain joins TRBV4-1 and TRBJ2-7; 9 positions match TRBD1. From germline, CDR1 is MGHRA and CDR2 YSYEKL. The CDR3 extends over 14 amino acids. With 3 bases clipped from V and 7 bases from J, the junction kept 7 bases outside the gene matches. The CDR3 DNA reads as TGCGCCAGCAGCCATCGGACAGGGGTTGGAGAGCAGTACTTC. Amino acids: CASSHRTGVGEQYF.

This clone was observed a single time. The rearrangement links TRBV19 to TRBJ2-1, with D possibly TRBD2 on 6 matching bases. V dropped 4 bases and J dropped 10 bases, with 23 bases sitting between them. This CDR3 spans 16 amino acids. Germline CDR1 reads LNHDA; CDR2 reads SQIVND (reference sequence). CDR3 DNA: TGTGCCAGTAGTAATCAAGGACGCGGCCAACGGGGGGAGCAGTTCTTC. This translates into CASSNQGRGQRGEQFF.

The chain links TRBV19 to TRBJ2-3; weak D call: TRBD1 (5 bases). CDR3 size: 16 residues. V lost 5 bases to trimming and J lost 3 bases, with 18 bases between them. Germline loops: CDR1 LNHDA, CDR2 SQIVND (reference sequence). CDR3 sequence: CASSARVEVRTDTQYF. DNA of the CDR3: TGTGCCAGTAGTGCCAGGGTTGAGGTGAGGACAGATACGCAGTATTTT.

The chain carries TRBV7-9 and TRBJ2-7; TRBD2 matches at 11 bases. This CDR3 has 15 amino acids. V lost 5 bases, J lost 1 base, and 4 bases stayed unmatched. The germline V gene has CDR1 SEHNR and CDR2 FQNEAQ (reference sequence). CDR3 sequence reads: CASSGLAGRSYEQYF. CDR3 DNA: TGTGCCAGCAGCGGACTAGCGGGTCGATCCTACGAGCAGTACTTC. Together with reference TRBV7-9 and TRBJ2-7, the CDR3 gives the full variable domain: DTGVSQNPRHKITKRGQNVTFRCDPISEHNRLYWYRQTLGQGPEFLTYFQNEAQLEKSRLLSDRFSAERPKGSFSTLEIQRTEQGDSAMYLCASSGLAGRSYEQYFGPGTRLTVT.

The chain recombines TRBV3-1 (or the pseudogene TRBV3-2) with TRBJ1-6; 7 bases align to TRBD1. Germline V gene data show CDR1 as LGHDT and CDR2 as YNNKEL (reference sequence). Trimming cost V 3 bases and J 5 bases; bases outside gene matches: 4. The CDR3 runs 15 residues. CDR3 loop: CASSHGQGDNSPLHF. The CDR3 DNA follows: TGTGCCAGCAGCCACGGGCAGGGGGATAATTCACCCCTCCACTTT.

The genes are TRBV3-1 (or the pseudogene TRBV3-2) and TRBJ2-7; 7 nucleotides line up with TRBD2. V dropped 1 base and J dropped 5; count of bases not matched to a gene: 14. The germline V gene encodes CDR1 LGHDT and CDR2 YNNKEL (reference sequence). The CDR3 extends over 17 amino acids. This CDR3 reads CASSQGEFGGSNHEQYF. In DNA form, the CDR3 reads TGTGCCAGCAGCCAAGGAGAATTTGGCGGGAGTAACCACGAGCAGTACTTC.

The genes are TRBV9 and TRBJ2-1; 7 bases match TRBD2. The CDR3 totals 17 residues. Trimming took 5 bases from V and 7 from J; bases not matched to a gene: 18. Germline CDR1 and CDR2: SGDLS and YYNGEE. CDR3 amino acids: CASRPLVGGGLRNEQFF. The CDR3 DNA sequence: TGTGCCAGCAGACCCCTCGTTGGGGGAGGGCTTAGAAATGAGCAGTTCTTC.

The V call is TRBV6-2 or TRBV6-3, the J call TRBJ2-7; D remains unclear. The CDR3 length is 13 residues. CDR1 and CDR2 (germline): MNHEY, SVGEGT. V was trimmed by 4 bases and J by 2 bases, leaving 9 bases between them. For the CDR3, the DNA is TGTGCCAGCAGTTCAGGCAGCACCTACGAGCAGTACTTC. It encodes CASSSGSTYEQYF.

The J gene is TRBJ2-1, the V gene TRBV2; TRBD2 matches 12 bases. V lost 3 bases, J lost 8 bases, and 11 bases stayed unmatched. CDR1 and CDR2 (germline): SNHLY, FYNNEI. There are 17 residues in the CDR3. The CDR3 DNA is TGTGCCAGCAGTGAGTCGGCCCTAGCGGGGGGGCTAGATGAGCAGTTCTTC. This encodes CASSESALAGGLDEQFF. The variable domain in full, with the rest retrieved from reference TRBV2 and TRBJ2-1, is EPEVTQTPSHQVTQMGQEVILRCVPISNHLYFYWYRQILGQKVEFLVSFYNNEISEKSEIFDDQFSVERPDGSNFTLKIRSTKLEDSAMYFCASSESALAGGLDEQFFGPGTRLTVL.

CDR3 residues: CASSERDRGPPYEQYF. The CDR3 region has the DNA TGCGCCAGCAGTGAGAGGGACAGGGGGCCCCCCTACGAGCAGTACTTC. V and J are TRBV10-1 and TRBJ2-7; 12 nucleotides match TRBD1. V shed 2 bases, J shed 2 bases, and the junction held 4 bases outside the gene matches. The germline V gene has CDR1 WNHNN and CDR2 SYGVQD (reference sequence). The CDR3 is 16 residues long.

V usage is TRBV7-8 and J usage is TRBJ2-7; 11 nucleotides match TRBD1. This CDR3 has 16 residues. Trimming cost V 5 bases and J 4 bases; bases outside gene matches: 10. Germline CDR1 reads SGHVS; CDR2 reads FQNEAQ. CDR3 in amino acids: CASSRVGTGGEYEQYF. The CDR3 bases are TGTGCCAGCAGCCGAGTGGGGACAGGGGGTGAATACGAGCAGTACTTC.

The chain recombines TRBV7-9 with TRBJ2-1, with D perhaps TRBD1 (6 bases). V lost 4 bases and J 13 bases, leaving 11 bases between the germline ends. The CDR3 has 11 residues. The germline V gene encodes CDR1 SEHNR and CDR2 FQNEAQ (reference sequence). The CDR3 DNA follows: TGTGCCAGCAGCTCGGACAGTGCACAGTTCTTC. Its translation is CASSSDSAQFF.

The chain employs TRBV10-1 and TRBJ2-1; 9 bases align to TRBD1. Germline V gene data show CDR1 as WNHNN and CDR2 as SYGVQD (reference sequence). This CDR3 region has 13 residues. V was pared by 6 bases and J by 5 bases, with 2 bases of the junction left unmatched. In DNA form, the CDR3 reads TGCGCCAGCAGCTGGACAGGGGACAATGAGCAGTTCTTC. Translated: CASSWTGDNEQFF.

The rearrangement links TRBV3-1 (or the pseudogene TRBV3-2) to TRBJ1-2; D ambiguous. Germline CDR1 and CDR2: LGHDT and YNNKEL (reference sequence). V lost 2 bases, J lost 3 bases, and 10 bases lay in between. The CDR3 runs 14 residues. The CDR3 nucleotides read TGTGCCAGCAGCCAATTTGGCAGTTACTATGGCTACACCTTC. This translates into CASSQFGSYYGYTF.

The count of this clone is one. J is TRBJ2-7 and V is TRBV7-9, with 9 bases aligning to TRBD1. The CDR3 has 18 amino acids. Germline assignment: CDR1 SEHNR and CDR2 FQNEAQ (reference sequence). Trimming removed 3 bases from V and 0 bases from J; junction bases left unmatched: 12. CDR3 in DNA: TGTGCCAGCAGCTTCCCCGGGACAGGGCCGCTCAGCTCCTACGAGCAGTACTTC. It is translated as CASSFPGTGPLSSYEQYF.

V usage is TRBV6-1 and J usage is TRBJ1-2; 12 bases line up with TRBD1. With 1 base clipped from V and 12 bases from J, the junction kept 3 bases outside the gene matches. Per the germline V gene, CDR1 is MNHNS and CDR2 is SASEGT. The CDR3 length is 13 residues. The CDR3 loop reads CASSEGDRGLDTF. CDR3 coding DNA: TGTGCCAGCAGTGAAGGGGACAGGGGGCTGGACACCTTC.

The chain joins TRBV21-1 to TRBJ1-5; the table's TRBD1 call for D was not verified on the DNA. TRBV21-1 is recorded as a pseudogene. The length of the CDR3 is 19 residues. In nucleotides, the CDR3 is TGTGCCAGCAGCAAATGGGGGTCCACCGGGACAGGGGGCAATCAGCCCCAGCATTTT. This sequence encodes CASSKWGSTGTGGNQPQHF.

The chain combines TRBV5-1 with TRBJ2-7; a weak D match, TRBD2 (6 bases). The CDR3 runs 15 residues. Germline V CDR1 and CDR2: SGHRS, YFSETQ. V was shortened by 4 bases and J by 2 bases, with 16 bases between the two germline ends. CDR3 region: CASSVPGSSAYEQYF. The CDR3 DNA sequence: TGCGCCAGCAGCGTCCCCGGGAGTAGCGCCTACGAGCAGTACTTC.

The V gene is TRBV7-9, the J gene TRBJ2-7; 9 nucleotides match TRBD1. V trimming: 6 bases; J trimming: 0 bases; junction bases outside the gene matches: 6. The CDR3 is made up of 15 amino acids. From germline, CDR1 is SEHNR and CDR2 FQNEAQ (reference sequence). CDR3 residues: CASRIGTGSSYEQYF. CDR3 coding DNA: TGTGCCAGCAGGATAGGGACAGGGAGCTCCTACGAGCAGTACTTC.

This clone appeared a single time. The V and J genes are TRBV11-2 and TRBJ2-2, with D perhaps TRBD2 (6 bases). CDR3 size: 14 residues. Deletions cut 6 bases from V and 4 bases from J, with 12 bases between. In germline, CDR1 is SGHAT, CDR2 FQNNGV. CDR3 nucleotide sequence: TGTGCCAGCAGGGACTATACCATCACCGGGGAGCTGTTTTTT. Its protein product is CASRDYTITGELFF.